A single sample gave rise to the 6 T cell receptor beta chains below, sequenced in a study of tumor and adjacent non-tumor tissue in lung cancer. A modified ARM-PCR protocol with three rounds of nested PCR amplified TCRbeta. TCRdb fed the multiplex PCR reads into MiXCR, producing one record per CDR3 protein. This table holds approximately 65,000 distinct CDR3 sequences, 60% found once. This sample's RNA came from whole unsorted tissue. The sequencing sample was made of lung tumor tissue. The receptors were gathered from a man aged 45-65 years with non-small cell lung cancer.

Comment on this clonotype: This may arise from a read error, as a much more abundant clone is one base away. The rearrangement joins TRBV6-6 to TRBJ1-5; perhaps TRBD1 as D (5 bases). Germline V gene sequence: CDR1 MNHNY, CDR2 SVGAGI (reference sequence). This CDR3 has 13 residues. The V end lost 10 bases, the J end lost 3 bases, and 13 bases lay between the germline ends. CDR3 residues: CAMGRSNNQPQHF. The CDR3 bases are TGTGCCATGGGGCGCTCGAACAATCAGCCCCAGCATTTT.

The chain couples TRBV11-2 to TRBJ2-1, with 9 bases identical to TRBD2. This CDR3 contains 16 residues. Unmatched junction bases numbered 13, after V lost 7 bases and J lost 6 bases. Germline V gene lookup returns CDR1 SGHAT and CDR2 FQNNGV. The CDR3 DNA follows: TGTGCCAGCACCGAGATGGGGGCTAGCGGGATCAATGAGCAGTTCTTC. Translating gives CASTEMGASGINEQFF. Complete variable domain (other parts from reference TRBV11-2 and TRBJ2-1): EAGVAQSPRYKIIEKRQSVAFWCNPISGHATLYWYQQILGQGPKLLIQFQNNGVVDDSQLPKDRFSAERLKGVDSTLKIQPAKLEDSAVYLCASTEMGASGINEQFFGPGTRLTVL.

The sample holds many counts of this clonotype. The DNA is left out, because the CDR3 cannot be placed on it with certainty; the CDR3 is given as TCRdb lists it. The rearrangement links TRBV12-3 or TRBV12-4 to TRBJ1-5. The CDR3 is 15 amino acids long, termini counted. The CDR3 loop is CASSFGSGFNQPQHF.

At least ten counts were recorded for this clonotype. Here the CDR3 reads CASSRRSGQANTGELFF. CDR3 DNA: TGTGCCAGCAGCCGACGCTCTGGGCAAGCCAACACCGGGGAGCTGTTTTTT. The chain combines TRBV5-5 with TRBJ2-2; D remains unclear. The CDR3 has 17 residues. The germline gives CDR1 SGHKS, CDR2 YYEKEE (reference sequence). V lost 4 bases, J lost 2 bases, and 18 bases lay in between.

This clonotype is medium-sized. The chain is built from TRBV13 and TRBJ2-7; D perhaps matches TRBD1 (6 bases). V lost 1 base and J lost 5, with 18 bases in between. CDR1 PRHDT and CDR2 FYEKMQ come from the germline V gene (reference sequence). The CDR3 loop spans 16 amino acids. CDR3 residues: CASSLAGQSLSDEQYF. The CDR3 DNA sequence: TGTGCCAGCAGCTTAGCCGGACAGTCCCTATCGGACGAGCAGTACTTC.

Notes on this clonotype: This may stem from a read error, because a much larger clone lies one nucleotide away. The rearrangement links TRBV4-1 to TRBJ1-5; D remains ambiguous. In germline, CDR1 is MGHRA, CDR2 YSYEKL. The CDR3 is 17 amino acids. The CDR3 DNA sequence: TGCGCCAGCAACCAAGAACCCCAAGTTTGGGGAGCCCAGCCCCAGCATTTT. Amino acids: CASNQEPQVWGAQPQHF.